The 31 T cell receptor beta chains given below trace back to one sample, sequenced in a study of cytomegalovirus exposure and HLA in healthy donors (dated by TCRdb to about 2017). Libraries were prepared through the immunoSEQ multiplex PCR assay. A mixture of 60 forward primers for TCR Vbeta segments and 13 reverse primers for TCR Jbeta segments was used in the multiplex PCR. TCRdb mirrors the immuneACCESS table, restricted to in-frame sequences. Some clones are absent from its copies; in checked studies, under half trace to an unresolved V gene, and the reason for the others is unknown. The sample profile shows about 110,000 clones; about 15% of them were found once. The ten largest clones add up to over 0.65% of the sample. The sequencing input was PBMCs. The receptors derive from a female donor in good health and CMV-seronegative.

The chain couples TRBV30 to TRBJ1-2, with D maybe TRBD1 (6 bases). V lost 2 bases, J lost 7 bases, and 8 bases lay in between. The CDR3 extends over 11 amino acids. Per germline, CDR1 GTSNPN and CDR2 SVGIG (reference sequence). CDR3 loop: CAWSLGAGYTF. The CDR3 nucleotides are TGTGCCTGGAGTTTGGGGGCTGGCTACACCTTC. The complete variable domain, with remaining parts taken from reference TRBV30 and TRBJ1-2, reads SQTIHQWPATLVQPVGSPLSLECTVEGTSNPNLYWYRQAAGRGLQLLFYSVGIGQISSEVPQNLSASRPQDRQFILSSKKLLLSDSGFYLCAWSLGAGYTFGSGTRLTVV.

The chain recombines TRBV4-2 with TRBJ2-7, with TRBD1 matching over 7 bases. Unmatched junction bases numbered 12, after V lost 4 bases and J lost 3 bases. CDR1 is LGHNA and CDR2 is YNFKEQ in the germline V gene. The CDR3 is made up of 16 amino acids. CDR3 sequence reads: CASSPIPRGTLYEQYF. The CDR3 bases are TGTGCCAGCAGCCCGATACCCAGGGGGACCCTCTACGAGCAGTACTTC.

This clone came up a few times. The chain links TRBV7-2 to TRBJ1-2; no definite D call. Germline-derived CDR1 and CDR2 are SGHTA and FQGNSA. The CDR3 extends over 13 amino acids. Trimming removed 4 bases at V and 6 bases at J, with 12 bases between. CDR3 DNA sequence: TGTGCCAGCAGCTCACCTATGACTGATGGCTACACCTTC. It is translated as CASSSPMTDGYTF.

Only a few counts were recorded for this clone. V and J are TRBV30 and TRBJ2-1; D possibly corresponds to TRBD2 (5 bases). This CDR3 contains 14 residues. Germline CDR1 and CDR2: GTSNPN and SVGIG (reference sequence). The V and J ends lost 1 base and 3 bases respectively, with 10 bases between them. Written as DNA, the CDR3 is TGTGCCTGGAGTGGACGAGCGGACTACAATGAGCAGTTCTTC. Amino acid sequence: CAWSGRADYNEQFF.

This clone was seen a handful of times. The rearrangement joins TRBV18 to TRBJ2-2, with D unclear. The germline V and J ends were trimmed by 1 base and 3 bases, with 12 bases remaining between them. Germline V gene data show CDR1 as KGHSH and CDR2 as LQKENI. CDR3 length: 16 amino acids. This chain's CDR3 is CASSPRLHQDTGELFF. In DNA, the CDR3 is TGTGCCAGCTCACCACGGTTACACCAAGACACCGGGGAGCTGTTTTTT.

CDR3 in amino acids: CASSHHSGGSTNEKLFF. CDR3 DNA sequence: TGTGCCAGCAGCCATCATTCAGGGGGCTCGACTAATGAAAAACTGTTTTTT. The rearrangement joins TRBV2 to TRBJ1-4; 8 nucleotides agree with TRBD1. Germline V gene lookup returns CDR1 SNHLY and CDR2 FYNNEI. V shed 6 bases and J 2 bases; nucleotides not matched to a gene: 11. The CDR3 covers 17 residues.

This clone was observed a few times. CDR3 sequence: CASSVPPGGGHQPQHF. CDR3 in DNA: TGTGCCAGCAGCGTGCCCCCGGGAGGGGGTCATCAGCCCCAGCATTTT. V usage is TRBV9 and J usage is TRBJ1-5; a weak D match, TRBD1 (6 bases). This CDR3 comprises 16 residues. CDR1 is SGDLS and CDR2 is YYNGEE in the germline V gene. With 2 bases removed from V and 5 bases from J, the gap between germline ends came to 17 bases.

The chain couples TRBV7-2 to TRBJ1-2, with unresolved D. V was clipped by 6 bases and J by 6 bases, with 20 bases between them. CDR1 and CDR2 from the germline V gene are SGHTA and FQGNSA. This CDR3 is built from 15 residues. CDR3 amino acids: CASRQTLGGRNGYTF. In nucleotides, the CDR3 is TGTGCCAGCAGACAAACCCTTGGAGGGCGGAATGGCTACACCTTC. Together with reference TRBV7-2 and TRBJ1-2, the CDR3 gives the full variable domain: GAGVSQSPSNKVTEKGKDVELRCDPISGHTALYWYRQSLGQGLEFLIYFQGNSAPDKSGLPSDRFSAERTGGSVSTLTIQRTQQEDSAVYLCASRQTLGGRNGYTFGSGTRLTVV.

This clone was picked up a small number of times. J is TRBJ1-1 and V is TRBV6-6; TRBD1 might be the D (5 bases). CDR1 and CDR2 from the germline V gene are MNHNY and SVGAGI (reference sequence). Trimming took off 2 bases at V and 4 bases at J, with 11 bases between the two ends. The CDR3 sequence is 14 residues long. The CDR3 DNA is TGTGCCAGCAGTTACGCGGGGGAGAGCACTGAAGCTTTCTTT. Translated: CASSYAGESTEAFF.

This clone showed up just a few times. The genes are TRBV7-2 and TRBJ2-2, with D possibly matching TRBD1 (5 bases). The CDR3 sequence is 18 residues long. Germline V gene lookup returns CDR1 SGHTA and CDR2 FQGNSA. V lost 3 bases to trimming and J lost 2 bases, with 19 bases between them. The CDR3 loop is CASSFSTRRGLNTGELFF. CDR3 bases: TGTGCCAGCAGCTTTTCTACTCGTAGGGGTCTAAACACCGGGGAGCTGTTTTTT. Full variable domain (outside the CDR3, taken from reference TRBV7-2 and TRBJ2-2): GAGVSQSPSNKVTEKGKDVELRCDPISGHTALYWYRQSLGQGLEFLIYFQGNSAPDKSGLPSDRFSAERTGGSVSTLTIQRTQQEDSAVYLCASSFSTRRGLNTGELFFGEGSRLTVL.

The CDR3 reads CASSFPPGLGYNEQFF. The CDR3 nucleotides read TGTGCCAGCAGTTTCCCCCCGGGACTAGGATACAATGAGCAGTTCTTC. The chain carries TRBV28 and TRBJ2-1; 8 nucleotides agree with TRBD2. The junction had 8 bases not matched to a gene; V was cut back by 3 bases and J by 4 bases. Germline V gene sequence: CDR1 MDHEN, CDR2 SYDVKM. This CDR3 has 16 amino acids.

This clone was counted a few times. This chain links TRBV7-9 with TRBJ1-2; D is possibly TRBD1 (6 bases). CDR1 is SEHNR and CDR2 is FQNEAQ in the germline V gene (reference sequence). V was trimmed by 3 bases and J by 5 bases, leaving 10 bases between them. The CDR3 is made up of 13 amino acids. This CDR3 is CASSFAGVYGYTF. In DNA, the CDR3 is TGTGCCAGCAGCTTTGCAGGGGTTTATGGCTACACCTTC.

The V call is TRBV5-5, the J call TRBJ2-1; 11 bases agree with TRBD2. There are 18 residues in the CDR3. Germline V gene data show CDR1 as SGHKS and CDR2 as YYEKEE (reference sequence). V was pared by 0 bases and J by 6 bases, with 11 bases of the junction left unmatched. Here the CDR3 reads CASSLAYRGLAGGNEQFF. The CDR3 DNA reads TGTGCCAGCAGCTTGGCCTACAGGGGCCTAGCGGGAGGCAATGAGCAGTTCTTC.

This clone was counted between two and nine times. The chain carries TRBV2 and TRBJ1-1; D possibly corresponds to TRBD1 (6 bases). Germline CDR1 SNHLY, CDR2 FYNNEI. V gave up 7 bases and J gave up 7 bases, with 19 bases separating them. The CDR3 is 14 amino acids. CDR3 sequence reads: CASTVERGGNEAFF. Here the CDR3 DNA reads TGTGCCAGCACCGTAGAAAGAGGGGGTAATGAAGCTTTCTTT.

The V and J genes are TRBV7-9 and TRBJ1-2; D is unclear. The CDR3 is 13 residues long. V lost 3 bases and J 6 bases, leaving 11 bases between the germline ends. The germline V gene encodes CDR1 SEHNR and CDR2 FQNEAQ (reference sequence). The CDR3 DNA reads as TGTGCCAGCAGCTTCGCCCAGATGCATGGCTACACCTTC. This sequence encodes CASSFAQMHGYTF. The whole variable domain, remainder taken from reference TRBV7-9 and TRBJ1-2, is DTGVSQNPRHKITKRGQNVTFRCDPISEHNRLYWYRQTLGQGPEFLTYFQNEAQLEKSRLLSDRFSAERPKGSFSTLEIQRTEQGDSAMYLCASSFAQMHGYTFGSGTRLTVV.

The V gene is TRBV30, the J gene TRBJ1-2, with 9 bases identical to TRBD1. The germline V gene encodes CDR1 GTSNPN and CDR2 SVGIG (reference sequence). The trim removed 2 bases at V and 4 bases at J, leaving 8 bases unmatched. This CDR3 is 15 amino acids long. The CDR3 region has the DNA TGTGCCTGGAGTAGGGACAGGGCGCGGACCTATGGCTACACCTTC. Translating it yields CAWSRDRARTYGYTF.

The chain carries TRBV28 and TRBJ2-1, with 11 bases identical to TRBD1. V was pared by 6 bases and J by 4 bases, with 5 bases of the junction left unmatched. Germline values: CDR1 MDHEN, CDR2 SYDVKM. CDR3 size: 15 residues. The CDR3, as DNA: TGTGCCAGCAGATCCGGGACAGGGGGTTACAATGAGCAGTTCTTC. Protein sequence: CASRSGTGGYNEQFF.

V and J are TRBV7-9 and TRBJ2-7; 8 nucleotides match TRBD1. J gave up 6 bases and V 4 bases, and 8 bases lay outside the gene matches. The germline V gene encodes CDR1 SEHNR and CDR2 FQNEAQ (reference sequence). CDR3 length equals 14 residues. This CDR3 is CASSSGDRSGEQYF. The CDR3 DNA follows: TGTGCCAGCAGCTCAGGGGACAGGTCGGGCGAGCAGTACTTC.

Comment on this clone: A read error may account for a junction end that differs from germline. The J gene is TRBJ2-3, the V gene TRBV7-9; 8 nucleotides line up with TRBD2. Germline lookup yields CDR1 SEHNR and CDR2 FQNEAQ (reference sequence). This CDR3 region has 16 residues. The CDR3 loop reads CVSSSGSGTRTDTQYF. CDR3 nucleotide sequence: TGTGTCAGCAGCTCCGGTAGCGGGACACGCACAGATACGCAGTATTTT.

CDR3 in amino acids: CASSSGGWQETQYF. The CDR3 nucleotides read TGTGCCAGCAGCTCCGGCGGATGGCAAGAGACCCAGTACTTC. V is TRBV11-1 and J is TRBJ2-5, with D unclear. V lost 4 bases to trimming and J lost 2 bases, with 11 bases between them. The CDR3 is made up of 14 amino acids. Germline loops: CDR1 SGHAT, CDR2 FQDESV (reference sequence).

The V gene is TRBV25-1, the J gene TRBJ1-2, with a tentative D call TRBD1 (6 bases). Germline V lookup: CDR1 MGHDK, CDR2 SYGVNS. The CDR3 contains 14 residues. Trimming left V 6 bases short and J 8 bases short, with 19 bases between. CDR3 sequence: CASSGTHTPGGYTF. Here the CDR3 DNA reads TGTGCCAGCAGCGGGACACACACCCCTGGAGGCTACACCTTC.

The chain has TRBV6-4 and TRBJ2-2; D is undetermined. Germline values: CDR1 MRHNA, CDR2 SNTAGT. The CDR3 totals 14 residues. V lost 5 bases, J lost 3 bases, and 10 bases lay in between. CDR3 sequence reads: CASSRGIDTGELFF. Written as DNA, the CDR3 is TGTGCCAGCAGTCGAGGTATCGACACCGGGGAGCTGTTTTTT.

This clone has just a few counts. The V call is TRBV28, the J call TRBJ1-1; no clear D. Germline V gene data show CDR1 as MDHEN and CDR2 as SYDVKM. V dropped 1 base and J dropped 7 bases, with 7 bases sitting between them. The CDR3 totals 12 residues. CDR3 sequence (DNA): TGTGCCAGCAGTTTATCCAGATTTGAAGCTTTCTTT. The encoded protein is CASSLSRFEAFF. The full variable domain, in which reference TRBV28 and TRBJ1-1 provide the parts outside the CDR3, is DVKVTQSSRYLVKRTGEKVFLECVQDMDHENMFWYRQDPGLGLRLIYFSYDVKMKEKGDIPEGYSVSREKKERFSLILESASTNQTSMYLCASSLSRFEAFFGQGTRLTVV.

This sequence joins TRBV20-1 and TRBJ2-1; no clear D. From germline, CDR1 is DFQATT and CDR2 SNEGSKA (reference sequence). Trimming took off 7 bases at V and 8 bases at J, with 3 bases between the two ends. The CDR3 has 8 amino acids. CDR3 protein: CSVDEQFF. The CDR3 nucleotides are TGCAGTGTAGATGAGCAGTTCTTC.

The chain uses TRBV27 and TRBJ2-2; TRBD2 agrees at 9 bases. CDR1 is MNHEY, CDR2 SMNVEV, per germline (reference sequence). J gave up 7 bases and V 2 bases, and 8 bases lay outside the gene matches. This CDR3 contains 16 residues. The CDR3 DNA follows: TGTGCCAGCAGTTTAGCGGGAGGGCCCTCGGGCGGGGAGCTGTTTTTT. Amino acid sequence: CASSLAGGPSGGELFF.

This clone was seen more than once but under ten times. V is TRBV5-6 and J is TRBJ1-1; 10 positions agree with TRBD1. With V trimmed by 3 bases and J by 4 bases, 0 bases remained unmatched. The CDR3 totals 13 residues. Germline CDR1 is SGHDT and CDR2 is YYEEEE. CDR3 sequence: CASSWDRGTEAFF. Written as DNA, the CDR3 is TGTGCCAGCAGCTGGGACAGGGGCACTGAAGCTTTCTTT.

There are a few counts of this clone. This chain uses TRBV6-5 with TRBJ1-1, with D possibly matching TRBD1 (6 bases). The CDR3 covers 16 residues. Germline values: CDR1 MNHEY, CDR2 SVGAGI. Between the trimmed V and J ends, which lost 0 bases and 4 bases, there was a span of 15 bases. As DNA, the CDR3 is TGTGCCAGCAGTTACTCATGGAGCGGCAGGGGCACTGAAGCTTTCTTT. Residues: CASSYSWSGRGTEAFF.

This clone was seen a handful of times. In nucleotides, the CDR3 is TGTGCCAGCAGTTTATCTTCTAGTAGCTCTGGGGCCAACGTCCTGACTTTC. Residues: CASSLSSSSSGANVLTF. This chain joins TRBV27 and TRBJ2-6; D not certain. This CDR3 has 17 residues. The germline V and J ends were trimmed by 0 bases and 0 bases, with 9 bases remaining between them. Per germline, CDR1 MNHEY and CDR2 SMNVEV (reference sequence).

The V and J genes are TRBV4-1 and TRBJ1-4, with 9 nucleotides matching TRBD1. Germline values: CDR1 MGHRA, CDR2 YSYEKL. CDR3 length: 16 residues. Trimming at V came to 4 bases and at J to 2 bases, leaving 5 bases not matched to a gene. This CDR3 reads CASSRFDRGTNEKLFF. In DNA form, the CDR3 reads TGCGCCAGCAGCCGATTTGACAGGGGGACTAATGAAAAACTGTTTTTT.

V gene TRBV28 combines with J gene TRBJ2-1; D gene uncertain. The CDR3 is 15 residues long. Trimming stripped 5 bases from V and 4 bases from J, with 15 bases between. Germline values: CDR1 MDHEN, CDR2 SYDVKM. Here the CDR3 reads CASSAFGPSYNEQFF. The DNA of the CDR3 is TGTGCCAGCAGTGCCTTTGGGCCCTCGTACAATGAGCAGTTCTTC.

The chain joins TRBV14 to TRBJ2-7; maybe TRBD1 (8 bases). Germline CDR1 SGHDN, CDR2 FVKESK. V was cut by 7 bases and J by 3 bases, with 19 bases left in between. The CDR3 consists of 15 residues. DNA of the CDR3: TGTGCCAGCAACCTCCGGACAGGGAGGGACTACGAGCAGTACTTC. This encodes CASNLRTGRDYEQYF.